This T cell receptor (beta chain) was sequenced in a study of identical twins. Template switching created a universal primer site, and the cDNA included unique molecular identifiers. TCRdb fed the 5' RACE reads into MiXCR, producing one record per CDR3 protein. The sample lists approximately 590,000 distinct CDR3 sequences; more than 9% were seen once. Whole-study findings and limits: In cord blood, abundant beta clonotypes had fewer insertions; memory showed no trend. Out-of-frame alpha sequences shared by twins were enriched for low generation probability.

This clonotype appeared many times. Its target is unknown. The sample was also reused in another study, on yellow fever vaccine responses in identical twins.

This receptor was obtained from a woman between 18 and 29 years old in good health. Source material: PBMCs.

Here the CDR3 DNA reads TGTGCCAGCAAAAATAGCGGGAGGGGTGGAGATACGCAGTATTTT. Protein product: CASKNSGRGGDTQYF. This chain links TRBV12-3 or TRBV12-4 with TRBJ2-3; the match to TRBD2 covers 11 bases. Trimming took 7 bases from V and 5 from J; bases not matched to a gene: 8. The CDR3 is 15 amino acids.